This T cell receptor beta chain was captured by sequencing in a study of shared clonotypes between healthy human individuals. Positively selected for CCR7, the CD45RO-negative cells used as naive CD8 cells excluded terminally differentiated effector memory CD45RA+ cells. Regarding the study as a whole: Incompleteness in sorted-subset sequencing, despite large depth, was shown by rarefaction.

Clones were sequenced by immunoSEQ multiplex PCR, and TCRdb holds only the in-frame ones, with some missing. Found here are around 1,900,000 clones, just under 95% of them singletons; the top ten hold less than 2%. Losses at the gene ends were 6 bases for V and 7 bases for J; bases not matched to a gene: 14. Germline lookup yields CDR1 MDHEN and CDR2 SYDVKM. The CDR3 contains 15 residues. A remark on this clone: What it binds is not known.

Sequencing was done on a sample of naive CD8+ T cells from PBMCs. This TCR derives from a man younger than 35 in good health. Some clones in this sample may be carry-over from other donors' samples. The rearrangement uses TRBV28 and TRBJ2-7, with 8 bases that match TRBD1. CDR3 bases: TGTGCCAGCAGCGAACCGGGGACAGGCGCGGAAGAGCAGTACTTC. Protein: CASSEPGTGAEEQYF.